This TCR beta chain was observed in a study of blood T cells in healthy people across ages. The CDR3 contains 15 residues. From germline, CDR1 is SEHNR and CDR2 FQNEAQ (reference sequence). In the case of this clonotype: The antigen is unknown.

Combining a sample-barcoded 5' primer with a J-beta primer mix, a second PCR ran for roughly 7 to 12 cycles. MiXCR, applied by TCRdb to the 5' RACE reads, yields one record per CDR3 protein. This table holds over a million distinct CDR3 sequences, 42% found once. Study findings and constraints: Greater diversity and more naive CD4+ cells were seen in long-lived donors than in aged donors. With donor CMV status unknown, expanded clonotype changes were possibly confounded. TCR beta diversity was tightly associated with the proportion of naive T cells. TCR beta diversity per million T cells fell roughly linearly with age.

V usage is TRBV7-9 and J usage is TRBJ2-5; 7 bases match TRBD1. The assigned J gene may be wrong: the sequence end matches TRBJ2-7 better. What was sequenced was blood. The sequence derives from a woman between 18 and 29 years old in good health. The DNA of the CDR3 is TGTGCCAGCAGCCAAGATGACAGGGTTGGCTACGAGCAGTACTTC. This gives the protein CASSQDDRVGYEQYF.